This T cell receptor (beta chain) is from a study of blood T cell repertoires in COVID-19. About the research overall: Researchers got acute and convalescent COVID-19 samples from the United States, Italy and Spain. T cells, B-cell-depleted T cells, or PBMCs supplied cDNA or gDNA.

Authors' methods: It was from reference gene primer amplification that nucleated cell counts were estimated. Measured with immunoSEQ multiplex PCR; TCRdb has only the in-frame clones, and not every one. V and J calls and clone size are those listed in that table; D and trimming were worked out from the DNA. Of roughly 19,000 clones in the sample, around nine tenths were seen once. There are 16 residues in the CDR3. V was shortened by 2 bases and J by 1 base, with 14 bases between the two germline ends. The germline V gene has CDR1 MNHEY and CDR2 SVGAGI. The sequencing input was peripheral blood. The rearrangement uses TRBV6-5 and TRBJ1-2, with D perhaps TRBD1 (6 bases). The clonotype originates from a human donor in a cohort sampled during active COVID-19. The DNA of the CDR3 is TGTGCCAGCAGTTACACTAGACAGGTTTTTAACTATGGCTACACCTTC. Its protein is CASSYTRQVFNYGYTF.